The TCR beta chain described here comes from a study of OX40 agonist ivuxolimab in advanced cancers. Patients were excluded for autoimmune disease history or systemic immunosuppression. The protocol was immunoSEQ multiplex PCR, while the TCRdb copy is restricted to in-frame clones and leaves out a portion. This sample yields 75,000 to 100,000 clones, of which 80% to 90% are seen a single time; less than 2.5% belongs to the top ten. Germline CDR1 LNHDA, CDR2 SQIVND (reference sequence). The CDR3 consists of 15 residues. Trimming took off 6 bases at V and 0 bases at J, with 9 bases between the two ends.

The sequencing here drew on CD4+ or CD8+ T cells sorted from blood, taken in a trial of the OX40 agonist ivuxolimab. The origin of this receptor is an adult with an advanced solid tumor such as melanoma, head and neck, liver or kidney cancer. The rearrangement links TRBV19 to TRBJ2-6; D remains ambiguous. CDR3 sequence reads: CASSFLGSGANVLTF. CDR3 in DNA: TGTGCCAGTAGCTTTCTTGGCTCTGGGGCCAACGTCCTGACTTTC.